These 29 T cell receptor beta chains were sequenced from one sample in a study of PD-L1 blockade in urothelial cancer. Using immunoSEQ multiplex PCR, the repertoire was profiled, and TCRdb retains in-frame clones only, with some absent. The sample includes 35,000 to 45,000 clones, 70% to 90% of them seen just once. This sample's time point: pretreatment peripheral blood. The starting material was PBMCs, obtained around atezolizumab (anti-PD-L1) treatment. Receptors were obtained from a donor aged 40 or over with urothelial cancer.

This clone has just a few counts. This chain joins TRBV2 and TRBJ1-1; weak D call: TRBD1 (6 bases). V gave up 4 bases and J gave up 1 base, with 13 bases separating them. There are 15 residues in the CDR3. The germline CDR1 and CDR2 sequences are SNHLY and FYNNEI. The CDR3 bases are TGTGCCAGCAGTGGGGGTACAGGGCGGAACACTGAAGCTTTCTTT. It yields the protein CASSGGTGRNTEAFF.

This sequence joins TRBV10-3 and TRBJ2-3; perhaps TRBD2 as D (6 bases). The CDR3 is 13 residues long. The ends were cut back, 10 bases at V and 0 bases at J, with 11 bases in the middle. CDR1 is ENHRY and CDR2 is SYGVKD in the germline V gene. This CDR3 is CASGTASTDTQYF. CDR3 DNA sequence: TGTGCCAGCGGGACGGCTAGCACAGATACGCAGTATTTT.

The chain recombines TRBV18 with TRBJ2-7, with 8 bases that match TRBD1. There are 15 residues in the CDR3. The germline V gene has CDR1 KGHSH and CDR2 LQKENI. The V segment lost 3 bases and the J segment 2 bases; nucleotides outside the gene matches: 6. The chain's CDR3 is CASSPVDRAAYEQYF. DNA for the CDR3: TGTGCCAGCTCACCGGTGGACAGGGCGGCCTACGAGCAGTACTTC.

V gene TRBV7-2 combines with J gene TRBJ2-5, with 11 bases lining up with TRBD2. The germline gives CDR1 SGHTA, CDR2 FQGNSA. J was trimmed by 5 bases and V by 1 base; bases with no gene match: 0. This CDR3 is built from 14 residues. The CDR3 coding sequence is TGTGCCAGCAGCTTAGGGACTAGCGGGGAGACCCAGTACTTC. It specifies CASSLGTSGETQYF.

The genes are TRBV6-5 and TRBJ1-1; D is unresolved. This CDR3 spans 15 amino acids. V was clipped by 5 bases and J by 1 base, with 14 bases between them. Germline CDR1 is MNHEY and CDR2 is SVGAGI. CDR3: CASSPRGGRNTEAFF. For the CDR3, the DNA is TGTGCCAGCAGTCCCCGGGGAGGTCGGAACACTGAAGCTTTCTTT.

The chain uses TRBV4-3 and TRBJ2-5; 8 positions agree with TRBD2. The CDR3 loop spans 15 amino acids. Germline V CDR1 and CDR2: LGHNA, YSLEER. Losses at the gene ends were 4 bases for V and 3 bases for J; bases not matched to a gene: 7. In nucleotides, the CDR3 is TGCGCCAGCAGCCCCCGGGGTAGCGGGGAAGAGACCCAGTACTTC. Translated: CASSPRGSGEETQYF.

This chain joins TRBV19 and TRBJ1-1, with 12 bases that match TRBD1. Germline-derived CDR1 and CDR2 are LNHDA and SQIVND (reference sequence). This CDR3 comprises 14 residues. V was pared by 6 bases and J by 7 bases, with 6 bases of the junction left unmatched. In DNA form, the CDR3 reads TGTGCCAGTAGCCCGGGACAGGGGGCTAGTGAAGCTTTCTTT. Its protein product is CASSPGQGASEAFF.

The chain carries TRBV7-2 and TRBJ2-7; 9 bases align to TRBD2. V shed 1 base, J shed 2 bases, and the junction held 3 bases outside the gene matches. Germline V gene data show CDR1 as SGHTA and CDR2 as FQGNSA. The CDR3 is 15 residues long. The CDR3 protein is CASSLGASGTYEQYF. The CDR3 DNA follows: TGTGCCAGCAGCTTAGGGGCTAGCGGGACCTACGAGCAGTACTTC.

The chain has TRBV29-1 and TRBJ1-1; D gene ambiguous. Trimming cost V 7 bases and J 3 bases, with 12 bases left between them. The CDR3 extends over 12 amino acids. Per germline, CDR1 SQVTM and CDR2 ANQGSEA. CDR3 region: CSGWREYTEAFF. The DNA for the CDR3 is TGCAGCGGTTGGAGGGAGTACACTGAAGCTTTCTTT.

V is TRBV27 and J is TRBJ2-7; TRBD1 matches at 10 bases. This CDR3 region has 15 residues. CDR1 and CDR2 from the germline V gene are MNHEY and SMNVEV (reference sequence). V gave up 0 bases and J gave up 5 bases; unmatched junction bases: 4. CDR3 sequence: CASSLSRDRGHEQYF. As DNA, the CDR3 is TGTGCCAGCAGTTTATCGAGGGACAGGGGCCACGAGCAGTACTTC.

The V and J genes are TRBV7-3 and TRBJ2-7; 7 bases align to TRBD1. This CDR3 region has 13 residues. Looked up from germline, CDR1 is SGHTA and CDR2 is FQGTGA. The junction had 2 bases not matched to a gene; V was cut back by 0 bases and J by 6 bases. The CDR3 sequence is CASSLTGQFEQYF. CDR3 DNA: TGTGCCAGCAGCTTAACGGGACAGTTCGAGCAGTACTTC.

This clone was counted only a few times. This chain joins TRBV6-1 and TRBJ1-2; D call uncertain. The length of the CDR3 is 15 residues. Germline CDR1 and CDR2: MNHNS and SASEGT. V lost 7 bases to trimming and J lost 1 base, with 16 bases between them. In nucleotides, the CDR3 is TGTGCCAGCAAAACGTCTGGGCTTAGTAACTATGGCTACACCTTC. This sequence encodes CASKTSGLSNYGYTF.

This chain links TRBV15 with TRBJ1-6; D is perhaps TRBD1 (6 bases). Trimming removed 0 bases from V and 7 bases from J, with 13 bases in between. The germline V gene has CDR1 LNHNV and CDR2 YYDKDF (reference sequence). The CDR3 has 16 residues. The DNA of the CDR3 is TGTGCCACCAGCAGAGATTCTGGGGGCTCGAATTCACCCCTCCACTTT. It codes for CATSRDSGGSNSPLHF.

This CDR3 is CASSPPASGSLTGELFF. The CDR3 nucleotides read TGTGCCAGCAGCCCCCCGGCGAGCGGGAGTCTGACCGGGGAGCTGTTTTTT. The V and J genes are TRBV5-4 and TRBJ2-2; TRBD2 matches at 8 bases. This CDR3 is built from 17 residues. Germline V gene data show CDR1 as SGHNT and CDR2 as YYREEE (reference sequence). Germline trimming cut 4 bases from V and 5 bases from J; bases unmatched to any gene: 13.

The chain couples TRBV5-1 to TRBJ1-2; the match to TRBD1 covers 9 bases. CDR3 length equals 13 residues. Germline V gene lookup returns CDR1 SGHRS and CDR2 YFSETQ. With 4 bases clipped from V and 8 bases from J, the junction kept 6 bases outside the gene matches. The CDR3 DNA follows: TGCGCCAGCAGCCCGGGACAGGGAGTGGGCTACACCTTC. Translating gives CASSPGQGVGYTF.

This clone is a singleton in its sample. This chain connects TRBV27 to TRBJ1-2; D unclear. Trimming shortened V by 3 bases and J by 4 bases, and 18 bases separated the two germline ends. CDR3 length: 16 residues. The germline V gene has CDR1 MNHEY and CDR2 SMNVEV (reference sequence). This CDR3 is CASSFQPPGVGYGYTF. CDR3 bases: TGTGCCAGCAGTTTCCAGCCACCCGGGGTAGGCTATGGCTACACCTTC.

This clone was seen only once. The V call is TRBV5-1, the J call TRBJ2-5; 7 positions match TRBD2. V trimming: 4 bases; J trimming: 0 bases; junction bases outside the gene matches: 12. CDR3 size: 17 residues. Germline CDR1 and CDR2: SGHRS and YFSETQ. For the CDR3, the DNA is TGCGCCAGCAGCCCGGGGAGGGTAGCGCACGACCAAGAGACCCAGTACTTC. This codes for CASSPGRVAHDQETQYF.

The chain carries TRBV27 and TRBJ2-4; TRBD2 matches 11 bases. The length of the CDR3 is 16 residues. CDR1 MNHEY and CDR2 SMNVEV come from the germline V gene (reference sequence). J lost 1 base, V lost 6 bases, and 5 bases had no gene match. CDR3 sequence reads: CASSRTSGSAKNIQYF. CDR3 sequence (DNA): TGTGCCAGCAGCCGCACTAGCGGGAGTGCCAAAAACATTCAGTACTTC.

This clone appeared a few times. V usage is TRBV28 and J usage is TRBJ1-5; 7 bases map to TRBD1. J was trimmed by 3 bases and V by 6 bases; bases with no gene match: 5. CDR1 is MDHEN and CDR2 is SYDVKM in the germline V gene. This CDR3 is built from 14 residues. The CDR3 nucleotides are TGTGCCAGCAGCCCGACAGGGCACAATCAGCCCCAGCATTTT. The encoded protein is CASSPTGHNQPQHF.

The rearrangement joins TRBV28 to TRBJ1-4, with TRBD1 matching 7 bases. Trimming removed 4 bases from V and 8 bases from J; junction bases left unmatched: 10. This CDR3 comprises 15 residues. CDR1 is MDHEN and CDR2 is SYDVKM in the germline V gene. CDR3: CASSSEGARREKLFF. In DNA form, the CDR3 reads TGTGCCAGCAGTTCGGAGGGGGCTAGGAGAGAAAAACTGTTTTTT.

Written as DNA, the CDR3 is TGCGCCAGCAGCCCCGAGCCGGGATCTAACTATGGCTACACCTTC. The encoded protein is CASSPEPGSNYGYTF. The rearrangement uses TRBV4-3 and TRBJ1-2; D not certain. The germline V gene encodes CDR1 LGHNA and CDR2 YSLEER. The length of the CDR3 is 15 residues. V gave up 4 bases and J gave up 0 bases, with 12 bases separating them.

The V and J genes are TRBV18 and TRBJ2-3; 8 bases are a match to TRBD1. The V and J ends lost 6 bases and 4 bases, in that order; junction bases with no gene match: 18. This CDR3 comprises 18 residues. CDR1 and CDR2 (germline): KGHSH, LQKENI. The CDR3 spells CASSPLQGVGANADTQYF. CDR3 nucleotides: TGTGCCAGCTCCCCCCTACAGGGGGTAGGGGCGAATGCAGATACGCAGTATTTT.

The chain recombines TRBV7-2 with TRBJ2-7, with D tentatively TRBD1 (6 bases). Deletions cut 0 bases from V and 6 bases from J, with 12 bases between. Germline V lookup: CDR1 SGHTA, CDR2 FQGNSA. This CDR3 contains 14 residues. In nucleotides, the CDR3 is TGTGCCAGCAGCTTAGCCGGACAGTTCCGCGAGCAGTACTTC. Its protein product is CASSLAGQFREQYF.

The J gene is TRBJ2-7, the V gene TRBV7-9; 12 nucleotides match TRBD1. CDR1 is SEHNR and CDR2 is FQNEAQ in the germline V gene (reference sequence). The CDR3 totals 14 residues. V shed 5 bases and J 7 bases; nucleotides not matched to a gene: 6. The CDR3 is CASSLGQGAGEQYF. The CDR3 DNA is TGTGCCAGCAGCCTGGGACAGGGGGCGGGAGAGCAGTACTTC.

This clone came up a few times. The chain links TRBV6-4 to TRBJ2-3; 8 bases fit TRBD1. Germline V gene sequence: CDR1 MRHNA, CDR2 SNTAGT. Germline trimming cut 4 bases from V and 4 bases from J; bases unmatched to any gene: 4. The CDR3 runs to 14 residues. CDR3: CASSVAGGSDTQYF. The CDR3 DNA reads as TGTGCCAGCAGTGTGGCAGGGGGCTCAGATACGCAGTATTTT.

This clone appeared once. The rearrangement joins TRBV18 to TRBJ2-7, with 12 bases fitting TRBD2. This CDR3 comprises 17 residues. V lost 2 bases, J lost 7 bases, and 12 bases stayed unmatched. Germline lookup yields CDR1 KGHSH and CDR2 LQKENI. This chain's CDR3 is CASSPVSLGLAGFEQYF. The DNA for the CDR3 is TGTGCCAGCTCACCAGTTAGTTTAGGACTAGCGGGATTTGAGCAGTACTTC.

This sequence joins TRBV6-5 and TRBJ1-3, with no clear D. The CDR3 covers 15 residues. Trimming cost V 1 base and J 0 bases, with 7 bases left between them. Per germline, CDR1 MNHEY and CDR2 SVGAGI. The DNA of the CDR3 is TGTGCCAGCAGTTACTTCGGGAGCTCTGGAAACACCATATATTTT. Encoded protein: CASSYFGSSGNTIYF.

This clone came up once. The rearrangement uses TRBV4-2 and TRBJ2-2; 7 bases agree with TRBD2. The CDR3 has 16 residues. Germline V gives CDR1 LGHNA, CDR2 YNFKEQ. The V and J ends lost 1 base and 3 bases, in that order; junction bases with no gene match: 5. This CDR3 reads CASSQGGGWDTGELFF. CDR3 nucleotide sequence: TGTGCCAGCAGCCAAGGCGGGGGATGGGACACCGGGGAGCTGTTTTTT.

V and J are TRBV11-1 and TRBJ2-1, with TRBD2 matching over 7 bases. This CDR3 contains 15 residues. The germline V gene encodes CDR1 SGHAT and CDR2 FQDESV (reference sequence). The trim removed 1 base at V and 8 bases at J, leaving 8 bases unmatched. The DNA for the CDR3 is TGTGCCAGCAGCTTAGTCGGGAGGCCGGGGGATGAGCAGTTCTTC. Protein sequence: CASSLVGRPGDEQFF.